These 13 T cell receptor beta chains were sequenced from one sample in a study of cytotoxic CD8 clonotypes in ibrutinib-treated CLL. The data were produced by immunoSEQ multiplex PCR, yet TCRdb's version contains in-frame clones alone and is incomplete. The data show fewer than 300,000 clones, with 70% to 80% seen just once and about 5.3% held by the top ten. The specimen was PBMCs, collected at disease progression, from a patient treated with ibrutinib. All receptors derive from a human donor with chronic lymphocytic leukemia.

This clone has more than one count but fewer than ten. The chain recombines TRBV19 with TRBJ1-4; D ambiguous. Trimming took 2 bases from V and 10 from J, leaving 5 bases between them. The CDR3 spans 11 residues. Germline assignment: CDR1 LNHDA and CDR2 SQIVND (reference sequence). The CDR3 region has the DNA TGTGCCAGTAGTATATTGGGAAAACTGTTTTTT. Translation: CASSILGKLFF.

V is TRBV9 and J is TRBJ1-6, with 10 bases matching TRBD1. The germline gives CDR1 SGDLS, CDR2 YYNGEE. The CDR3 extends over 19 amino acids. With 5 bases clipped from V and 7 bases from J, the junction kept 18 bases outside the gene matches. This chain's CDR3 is CASRGPLGQGLTGNSPLHF. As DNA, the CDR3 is TGTGCCAGCAGGGGGCCGTTGGGACAGGGGTTAACGGGGAATTCACCCCTCCACTTT.

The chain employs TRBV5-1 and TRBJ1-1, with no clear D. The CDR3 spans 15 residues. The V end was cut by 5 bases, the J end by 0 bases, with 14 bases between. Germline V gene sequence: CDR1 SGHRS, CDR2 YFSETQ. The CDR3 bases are TGCGCCAGCAGGGCTACTCACGGATTGAACACTGAAGCTTTCTTT. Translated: CASRATHGLNTEAFF.

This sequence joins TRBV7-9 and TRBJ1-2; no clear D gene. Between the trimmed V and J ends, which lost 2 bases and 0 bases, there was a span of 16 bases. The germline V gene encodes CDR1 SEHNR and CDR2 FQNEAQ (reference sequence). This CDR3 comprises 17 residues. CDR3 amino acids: CASSLTPLPGSNYGYTF. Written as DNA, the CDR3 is TGTGCCAGCAGCTTAACCCCCCTTCCGGGGTCTAACTATGGCTACACCTTC. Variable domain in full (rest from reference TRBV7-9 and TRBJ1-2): DTGVSQNPRHKITKRGQNVTFRCDPISEHNRLYWYRQTLGQGPEFLTYFQNEAQLEKSRLLSDRFSAERPKGSFSTLEIQRTEQGDSAMYLCASSLTPLPGSNYGYTFGSGTRLTVV.

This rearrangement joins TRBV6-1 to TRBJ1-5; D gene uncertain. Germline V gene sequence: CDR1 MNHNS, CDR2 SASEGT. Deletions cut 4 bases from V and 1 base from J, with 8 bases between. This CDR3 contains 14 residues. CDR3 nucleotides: TGTGCCAGCAGTGGTCGATTAAGCAATCAGCCCCAGCATTTT. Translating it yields CASSGRLSNQPQHF.

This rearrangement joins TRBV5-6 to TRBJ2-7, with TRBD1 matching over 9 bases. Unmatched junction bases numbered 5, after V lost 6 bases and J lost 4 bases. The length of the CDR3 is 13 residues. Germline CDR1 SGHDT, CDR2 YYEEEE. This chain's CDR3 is CASTRDRDYEQYF. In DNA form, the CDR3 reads TGTGCCAGCACCCGGGACAGGGATTACGAGCAGTACTTC.

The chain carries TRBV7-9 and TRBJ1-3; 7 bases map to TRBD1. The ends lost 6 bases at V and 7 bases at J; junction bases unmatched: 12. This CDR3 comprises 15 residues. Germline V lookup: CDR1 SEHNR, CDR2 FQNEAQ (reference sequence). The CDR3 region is CASRTVGQKSNTIYF. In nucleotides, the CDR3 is TGTGCCAGCAGAACAGTGGGACAGAAATCGAACACCATATATTTT.

CDR3 sequence: CASRSSGANVLTF. Written as DNA, the CDR3 is TGTGCCAGCCGATCCTCTGGGGCCAACGTCCTGACTTTC. J is TRBJ2-6 and V is TRBV7-3, with no clear D. V was cut by 8 bases and J by 0 bases, with 5 bases left in between. The germline V gene encodes CDR1 SGHTA and CDR2 FQGTGA. The CDR3 consists of 13 residues.

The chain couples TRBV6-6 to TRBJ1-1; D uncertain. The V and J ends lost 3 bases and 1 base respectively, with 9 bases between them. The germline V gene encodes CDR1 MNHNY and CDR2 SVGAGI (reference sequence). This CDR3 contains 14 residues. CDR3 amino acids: CASSYGNRNTEAFF. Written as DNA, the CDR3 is TGTGCCAGCAGTTATGGGAACCGGAACACTGAAGCTTTCTTT.

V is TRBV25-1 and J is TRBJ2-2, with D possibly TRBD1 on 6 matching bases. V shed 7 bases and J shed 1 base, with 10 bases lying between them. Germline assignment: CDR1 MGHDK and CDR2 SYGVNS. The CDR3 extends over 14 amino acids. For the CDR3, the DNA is TGTGCCAGCAAAGGACAGTTGAACACCGGGGAGCTGTTTTTT. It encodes CASKGQLNTGELFF.

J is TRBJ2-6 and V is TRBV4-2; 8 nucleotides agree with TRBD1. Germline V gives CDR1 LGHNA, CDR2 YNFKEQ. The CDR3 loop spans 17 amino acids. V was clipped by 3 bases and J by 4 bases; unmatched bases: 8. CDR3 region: CASSQNPTGVGANVLTF. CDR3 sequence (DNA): TGTGCCAGCAGCCAGAACCCGACAGGGGTGGGGGCCAACGTCCTGACTTTC.

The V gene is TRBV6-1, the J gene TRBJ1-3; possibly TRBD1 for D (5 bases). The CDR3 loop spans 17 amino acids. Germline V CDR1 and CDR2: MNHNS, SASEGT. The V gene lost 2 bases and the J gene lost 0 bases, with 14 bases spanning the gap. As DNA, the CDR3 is TGTGCCAGCAGTGAAACCTTGACAGTTCGCTCTGGAAACACCATATATTTT. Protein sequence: CASSETLTVRSGNTIYF.

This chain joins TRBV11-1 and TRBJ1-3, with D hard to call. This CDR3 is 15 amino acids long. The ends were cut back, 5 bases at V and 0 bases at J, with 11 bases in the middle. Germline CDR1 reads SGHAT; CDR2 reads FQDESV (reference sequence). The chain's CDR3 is CASSHRQYSGNTIYF. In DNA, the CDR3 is TGTGCCAGCAGCCACCGGCAATACTCTGGAAACACCATATATTTT.